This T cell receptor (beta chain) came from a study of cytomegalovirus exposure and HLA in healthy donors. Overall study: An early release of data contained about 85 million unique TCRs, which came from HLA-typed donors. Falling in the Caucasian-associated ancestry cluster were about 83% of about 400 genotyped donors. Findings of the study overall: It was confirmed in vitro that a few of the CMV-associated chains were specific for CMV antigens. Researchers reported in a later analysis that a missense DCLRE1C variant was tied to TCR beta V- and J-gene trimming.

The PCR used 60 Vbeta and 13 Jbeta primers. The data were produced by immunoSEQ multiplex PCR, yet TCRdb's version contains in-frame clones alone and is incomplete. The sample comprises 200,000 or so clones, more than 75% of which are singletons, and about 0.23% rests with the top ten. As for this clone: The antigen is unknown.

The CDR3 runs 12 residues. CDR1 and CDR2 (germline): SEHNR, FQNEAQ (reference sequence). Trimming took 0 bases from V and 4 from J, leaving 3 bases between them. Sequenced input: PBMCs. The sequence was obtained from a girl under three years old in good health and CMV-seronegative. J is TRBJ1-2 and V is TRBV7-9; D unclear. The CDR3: CASSLASYGYTF. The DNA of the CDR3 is TGTGCCAGCAGCTTAGCGAGCTATGGCTACACCTTC.